These T cell receptor beta chains were read from a single sample in a study of CD8+ T cells in alopecia areata. Clones were sequenced by immunoSEQ multiplex PCR, and TCRdb holds only the in-frame ones, with some missing. The sample lists 150,000 to 200,000 clones, about three fifths occurring once. The sequenced sample was CD4+ T cells sorted from blood. The receptors shown here come from a human donor in good health. The CDR3 runs from the conserved cysteine through the conserved F or W. A D gene is named only where the DNA matches it firmly. Rows may omit the clone size; those that give it use once, few, many or a size class.

j_call,v_call,clone_size,d_call,cdr3_length,cdr3_nt,cdr3_aa
TRBJ2-4,TRBV2,NA,NA,14,TGTGCCAGCAGTGTAAAGCCCACCCAGGGGATTCAGTACTTC,CASSVKPTQGIQYF
TRBJ2-3,TRBV18,NA,NA,12,TGTGCCAGCTCAGATTCCACAGATACGCAGTATTTT,CASSDSTDTQYF
TRBJ1-5,TRBV30,few,NA,14,TGTGCCTGGAGTGTTCTTAACCGGGGGCAGCCCCAGCATTTT,CAWSVLNRGQPQHF
TRBJ2-1,TRBV19,NA,NA,10,TGTGCCAGTGGACTAAATGAGCAGTTCTTC,CASGLNEQFF
TRBJ2-2,TRBV18,NA,NA,12,TGTGCCAGCTCCCTCGGGGTGGCCGAGCTGTTTTTT,CASSLGVAELFF
TRBJ2-1,TRBV29-1,few,NA,11,TGCAGCGGAGCCGACTACAATGAGCAGTTCTTC,CSGADYNEQFF
TRBJ1-1,TRBV30,once,TRBD1,13,TGTGCCTGGAAGGGGGCTGGTTCCACTGAAGCTTTCTTT,CAWKGAGSTEAFF
TRBJ1-3,TRBV29-1,once,NA,14,TGCAGCGTTAAGGGGGGCAAGAGTGGAAACACCATATATTTT,CSVKGGKSGNTIYF
TRBJ2-5,TRBV13,NA,NA,14,TGTGCCAGCAGCTTGGGTCAAGGCGGGTGGACCCAGTACTTC,CASSLGQGGWTQYF
TRBJ2-1,TRBV9,few,TRBD2,13,TGTGCCAGCAGCGGACTAGCGGCCGGTGAGCAGTTCTTC,CASSGLAAGEQFF
TRBJ2-3,TRBV29-1,NA,NA,12,TGCAGCGTTGCCACGAACACAGATACGCAGTATTTT,CSVATNTDTQYF
TRBJ2-7,TRBV21-1,NA,NA,14,TGTGCCAGCAGCACCCCCGCTGCAGGGGGTGAGCAGTACTTC,CASSTPAAGGEQYF
TRBJ1-3,TRBV28,few,NA,13,TGTGCCAGCAGTAAATCCGGGGGAAACACCATATATTTT,CASSKSGGNTIYF
TRBJ1-1,TRBV18,NA,NA,15,TGTGCCAGCTCACTCTCGACGGCCTTGGGCACTGAAGCTTTCTTT,CASSLSTALGTEAFF
TRBJ2-3,TRBV30,few,TRBD2,17,TGTGCCTGGGGCGCTCAGTCTAGCGGGAGGCACATAGATACGCAGTATTTT,CAWGAQSSGRHIDTQYF
TRBJ2-7,TRBV4-1,NA,TRBD1,15,TGCGCCAGCAGCCAAGACGGGACAGGGACCGGCGAGCAGTACTTC,CASSQDGTGTGEQYF
TRBJ2-2,TRBV5-6,NA,NA,16,TGTGCCAGCAGCTCCTACGGGACACCATACACCGGGGAGCTGTTTTTT,CASSSYGTPYTGELFF
TRBJ2-1,TRBV11-2,NA,NA,14,TGTGCCAGCAGCTTAAGCCTAGCTAACAATGAGCAGTTCTTC,CASSLSLANNEQFF
TRBJ2-6,TRBV2,NA,NA,12,TGTGCCAGCAGCGCTGGGGCCAACGTCCTGACTTTC,CASSAGANVLTF
TRBJ1-5,TRBV7-9,NA,NA,12,TGTGCCAGCAGCTCCCAAAATCAGCCCCAGCATTTT,CASSSQNQPQHF
TRBJ2-2,TRBV2,NA,TRBD2,14,TGTGCCCGTGGGTCTAGCGGGAAAGACGGGGAGCTGTTTTTT,CARGSSGKDGELFF
TRBJ2-5,TRBV29-1,NA,NA,12,TGCAGCCTGGCCCAGGGGCAGGAGACCCAGTACTTC,CSLAQGQETQYF
TRBJ1-5,TRBV27,once,NA,12,TGTGCCAGCAGCTCGAGGGGTCAGCCCCAGCATTTT,CASSSRGQPQHF
TRBJ1-4,TRBV7-9,few,NA,13,TGTGCCAGCAGCTTGGCTGGGTTTGAAAAACTGTTTTTT,CASSLAGFEKLFF
TRBJ1-5,TRBV2,few,NA,14,TGTGCCAGCAGTGAACAGCTCTACGATCAGCCCCAGCATTTT,CASSEQLYDQPQHF
TRBJ2-3,TRBV29-1,few,NA,15,TGCAGCGTTGAAGAGACTCGGGAGTTCGCAGATACGCAGTATTTT,CSVEETREFADTQYF
TRBJ2-2,TRBV11-2,few,NA,17,TGTGCCAGCAGCTTAGATAGAGGGAGACTCGGGAGCGGGGAGCTGTTTTTT,CASSLDRGRLGSGELFF
TRBJ1-5,TRBV19,NA,NA,15,TGTGCCAGTAGTATCATCCGGCAGGGAGGACAGCCCCAGCATTTT,CASSIIRQGGQPQHF
TRBJ1-5,TRBV2,NA,NA,15,TGTGCCAGCAGGTCCCAGGGGCTGGGCAATCAGCCCCAGCATTTT,CASRSQGLGNQPQHF
TRBJ1-1,TRBV28,NA,NA,13,TGTGCCAGCAGCCCTATGGGTCCTACCGAAGCTTTCTTT,CASSPMGPTEAFF
TRBJ2-2,TRBV2,few,NA,13,TGTGCCAGCAGTGAAGCAGTCACCGGGGAGCTGTTTTTT,CASSEAVTGELFF
TRBJ1-1,TRBV27,NA,TRBD1,13,TGTGCCAGCAGCTTGACAGGGCTAACTGAAGCTTTCTTT,CASSLTGLTEAFF
TRBJ2-3,TRBV5-1,few,NA,15,TGCGCCAGCAGCACATCAGGGGCAGTATTTGGGACGCAGTATTTT,CASSTSGAVFGTQYF
TRBJ1-3,TRBV4-1,NA,NA,16,TGCGCCAGCAGCCTAGGGGAGTTACGAGCTGGAAACACCATATATTTT,CASSLGELRAGNTIYF
TRBJ1-1,TRBV30,NA,NA,13,TGTGCCTGGGATCGGACCCTAAGGAATGAAGCTTTCTTT,CAWDRTLRNEAFF
TRBJ2-7,TRBV30,NA,NA,12,TGTGCCTGGAGCGACTCGGGCTACGAGCAGTACTTC,CAWSDSGYEQYF
TRBJ1-2,TRBV5-3,NA,NA,18,TGTGCCAGAAGCTGGACCATGGGACACCGGGGGACTAACTATGGCTACACCTTC,CARSWTMGHRGTNYGYTF